The rows below give T cell receptor beta chains drawn from one sample of a study of beta chain features in type 1 diabetes. Clones were read by immunoSEQ multiplex PCR, and TCRdb kept only the in-frame ones, dropping some. The sample lists 250,000 or so clones, under 70% occurring once. Input material: naive CD4+ T cells from blood. Every receptor here comes from a man aged 30 to 45 in good health. Each CDR3 is given with its conserved first and last residue. A D gene is named only where the DNA matches it firmly. Not all rows give a size; the values are once, few, many and, for expanded clones, a class.

d_gene	v_gene	abundance	j_gene	CDR3aa	CDR3nt
TRBD1	TRBV29-1	.	TRBJ2-7	CSVGQGPREQYF	TGCAGCGTAGGACAGGGCCCCCGGGAGCAGTACTTC
TRBD1	TRBV7-2	.	TRBJ2-7	CASSYPGQTYEQYF	TGTGCCAGCAGCTACCCGGGACAGACCTACGAGCAGTACTTC
TRBD2	TRBV7-2	.	TRBJ2-1	CASSQASSGGYNEQFF	TGTGCCAGCAGCCAGGCCTCCTCGGGAGGGTACAATGAGCAGTTCTTC
TRBD2	TRBV10-3	.	TRBJ2-1	CAISESWESSGSDEQFF	TGTGCCATCAGTGAGTCGTGGGAGTCTAGCGGGAGCGATGAGCAGTTCTTC
.	TRBV19	once	TRBJ2-3	CASSAGTTDTQYF	TGTGCCAGTAGTGCCGGGACTACAGATACGCAGTATTTT
TRBD2	TRBV29-1	few	TRBJ2-1	CSVVRSASGTAKDEQFF	TGCAGCGTTGTTCGGTCGGCTAGCGGAACGGCTAAAGATGAGCAGTTCTTC
.	TRBV29-1	.	TRBJ2-1	CSVGPRQAYNEQFF	TGCAGCGTTGGCCCCCGGCAGGCCTACAATGAGCAGTTCTTC
TRBD1	TRBV29-1	.	TRBJ1-2	CSVVGRGRYYGYTF	TGCAGCGTTGTGGGCAGGGGGAGATACTATGGCTACACCTTC
.	TRBV20-1	.	TRBJ2-5	CSARGVETQYF	TGCAGTGCTAGAGGAGTAGAGACCCAGTACTTC
TRBD1	TRBV18	.	TRBJ2-3	CASSSRDRESDTQYF	TGTGCCAGCTCATCCCGGGACAGGGAGTCGGATACGCAGTATTTT
.	TRBV30	.	TRBJ2-1	CAWKKFYEQFF	TGTGCCTGGAAAAAGTTTTATGAGCAGTTCTTC
.	TRBV30	.	TRBJ2-5	CAWTRVVAETQYF	TGTGCCTGGACCCGGGTTGTCGCAGAGACCCAGTACTTC
.	TRBV6-5	.	TRBJ1-2	CASSPTQQGYYGYTF	TGTGCCAGCAGTCCAACCCAGCAGGGATACTATGGCTACACCTTC
.	TRBV7-2	.	TRBJ2-4	CASSRNREENIQYF	TGTGCCAGCAGCCGAAACAGGGAGGAAAACATTCAGTACTTC
TRBD1	TRBV19	.	TRBJ1-2	CASSLWDRDFYGYTF	TGTGCCAGTAGTCTTTGGGACAGGGACTTCTATGGCTACACCTTC
.	TRBV10-3	few	TRBJ2-4	CAISPEGWAKNIQYF	TGTGCCATCAGCCCCGAAGGGTGGGCCAAAAACATTCAGTACTTC
.	TRBV18	.	TRBJ2-5	CASSPNQETQYF	TGTGCCAGCTCACCTAACCAAGAGACCCAGTACTTC
.	TRBV25-1	.	TRBJ2-1	CASSPSGEQFF	TGTGCCAGCAGTCCCTCGGGTGAGCAGTTCTTC
.	TRBV30	.	TRBJ2-7	CAWSQGAYEQYF	TGTGCCTGGAGTCAGGGTGCCTACGAGCAGTACTTC
.	TRBV7-2	.	TRBJ1-2	CASSNSYGYTF	TGTGCCAGCAGCAACTCGTATGGCTACACCTTC
.	TRBV29-1	.	TRBJ2-1	CSVDPQPYNEQFF	TGCAGCGTTGACCCCCAGCCCTACAATGAGCAGTTCTTC
.	TRBV30	.	TRBJ1-1	CAWSFSSFEAFF	TGTGCCTGGAGCTTCAGCTCCTTTGAAGCTTTCTTT
TRBD1	TRBV5-4	.	TRBJ2-1	CASSPSAGGSYNEQFF	TGTGCCAGCAGCCCGAGCGCAGGGGGCTCCTACAATGAGCAGTTCTTC
.	TRBV30	.	TRBJ2-5	CAWSAGHHLTLQETQYF	TGTGCCTGGAGTGCCGGACACCACTTAACCCTCCAAGAGACCCAGTACTTC
.	TRBV28	.	TRBJ2-3	CASIGAGKGDTQYF	TGTGCCAGCATCGGGGCGGGGAAGGGAGATACGCAGTATTTT
.	TRBV30	.	TRBJ2-5	CAWSVADNPQETQYF	TGTGCCTGGAGTGTAGCGGACAATCCCCAAGAGACCCAGTACTTC
.	TRBV5-4	.	TRBJ2-5	CASSPDIQETQYF	TGTGCCAGCAGCCCCGATATCCAAGAGACCCAGTACTTC
.	TRBV30	.	TRBJ1-6	CAWTSEGAPLHF	TGTGCCTGGACCAGTGAGGGCGCACCCCTCCACTTT
.	TRBV25-1	.	TRBJ1-1	CASSHDRLNTEAFF	TGTGCCAGCAGTCACGACAGATTGAACACTGAAGCTTTCTTT
TRBD2	TRBV7-9	.	TRBJ2-7	CASVIAGGPGEQYF	TGTGCCAGCGTTATAGCGGGAGGGCCTGGAGAGCAGTACTTC
TRBD2	TRBV7-9	.	TRBJ2-7	CASSRLAVYEQYF	TGTGCCAGCAGCCGACTAGCGGTCTACGAGCAGTACTTC
.	TRBV7-2	.	TRBJ1-1	CASSLLSTAFF	TGTGCCAGCAGCTTACTTAGCACGGCTTTCTTT
.	TRBV5-1	.	TRBJ2-4	CASSLGGTKNIQYF	TGCGCCAGCAGCTTAGGGGGAACCAAAAACATTCAGTACTTC
TRBD2	TRBV5-6	.	TRBJ2-4	CASSPGLAGRKNIQYF	TGTGCCAGCAGCCCGGGACTAGCGGGCCGCAAAAACATTCAGTACTTC
.	TRBV18	.	TRBJ2-5	CASSPLRQRETQYF	TGTGCCAGCTCACCACTCAGACAGAGGGAGACCCAGTACTTC